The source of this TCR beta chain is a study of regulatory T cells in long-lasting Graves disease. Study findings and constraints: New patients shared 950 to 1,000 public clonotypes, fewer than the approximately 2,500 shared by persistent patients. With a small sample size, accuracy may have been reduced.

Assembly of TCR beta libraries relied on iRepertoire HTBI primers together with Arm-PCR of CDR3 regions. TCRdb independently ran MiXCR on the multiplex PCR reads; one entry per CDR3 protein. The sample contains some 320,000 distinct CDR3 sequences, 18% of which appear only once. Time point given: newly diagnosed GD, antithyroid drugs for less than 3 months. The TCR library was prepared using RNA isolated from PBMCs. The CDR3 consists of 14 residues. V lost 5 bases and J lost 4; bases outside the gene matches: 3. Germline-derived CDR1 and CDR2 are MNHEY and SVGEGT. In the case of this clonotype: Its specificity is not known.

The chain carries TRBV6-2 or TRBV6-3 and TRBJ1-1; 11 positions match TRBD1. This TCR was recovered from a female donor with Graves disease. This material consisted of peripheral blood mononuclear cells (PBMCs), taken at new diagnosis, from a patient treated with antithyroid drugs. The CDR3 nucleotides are TGTGCCAGCAGTCGGACAGGGGGCGTCACTGAAGCTTTCTTT. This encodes CASSRTGGVTEAFF.